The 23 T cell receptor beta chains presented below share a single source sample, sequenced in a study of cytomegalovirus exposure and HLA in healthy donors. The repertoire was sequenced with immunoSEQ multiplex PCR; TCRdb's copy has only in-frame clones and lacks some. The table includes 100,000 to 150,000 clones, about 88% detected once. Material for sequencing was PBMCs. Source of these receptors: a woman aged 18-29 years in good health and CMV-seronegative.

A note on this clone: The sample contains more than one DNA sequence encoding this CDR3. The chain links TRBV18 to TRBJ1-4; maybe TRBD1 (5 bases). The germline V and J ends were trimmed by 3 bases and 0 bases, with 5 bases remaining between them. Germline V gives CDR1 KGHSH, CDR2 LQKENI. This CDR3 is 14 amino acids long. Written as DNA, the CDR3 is TGTGCCAGCTCACCGACAGCAACTAATGAAAAACTGTTTTTT. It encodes CASSPTATNEKLFF.

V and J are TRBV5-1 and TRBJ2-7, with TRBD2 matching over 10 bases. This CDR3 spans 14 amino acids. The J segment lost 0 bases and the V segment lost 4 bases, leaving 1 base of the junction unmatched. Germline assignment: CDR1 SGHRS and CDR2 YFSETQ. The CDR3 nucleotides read TGCGCCAGCAGCCGGACTAGCGGCTCCTACGAGCAGTACTTC. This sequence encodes CASSRTSGSYEQYF. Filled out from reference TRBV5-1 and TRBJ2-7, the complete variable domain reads KAGVTQTPRYLIKTRGQQVTLSCSPISGHRSVSWYQQTPGQGLQFLFEYFSETQRNKGNFPGRFSGRQFSNSRSEMNVSTLELGDSALYLCASSRTSGSYEQYFGPGTRLTVT.

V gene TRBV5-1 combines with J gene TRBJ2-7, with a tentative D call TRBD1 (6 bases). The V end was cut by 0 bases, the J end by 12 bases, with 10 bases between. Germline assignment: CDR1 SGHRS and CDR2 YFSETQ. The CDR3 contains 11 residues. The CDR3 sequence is CASSLGDIRYF. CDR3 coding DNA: TGCGCCAGCAGCTTGGGGGACATACGGTACTTC.

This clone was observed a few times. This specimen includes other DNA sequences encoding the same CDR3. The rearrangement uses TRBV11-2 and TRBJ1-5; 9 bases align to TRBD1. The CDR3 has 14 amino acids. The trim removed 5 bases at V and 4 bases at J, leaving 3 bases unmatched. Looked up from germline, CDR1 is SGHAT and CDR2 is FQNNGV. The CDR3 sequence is CASSLGTGNQPQHF. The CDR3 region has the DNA TGTGCCAGCAGCCTGGGGACAGGGAATCAGCCCCAGCATTTT.

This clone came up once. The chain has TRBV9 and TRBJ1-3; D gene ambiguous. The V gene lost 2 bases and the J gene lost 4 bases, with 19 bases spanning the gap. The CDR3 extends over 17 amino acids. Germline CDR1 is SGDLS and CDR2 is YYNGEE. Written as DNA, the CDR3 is TGTGCCAGCAGCGTTACTGACCCTCCAACTAGGGGAAACACCATATATTTT. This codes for CASSVTDPPTRGNTIYF.

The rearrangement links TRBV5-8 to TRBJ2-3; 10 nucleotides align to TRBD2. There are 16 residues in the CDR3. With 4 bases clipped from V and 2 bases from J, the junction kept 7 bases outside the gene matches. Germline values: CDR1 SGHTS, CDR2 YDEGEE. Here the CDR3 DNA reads TGTGCCAGCAGCCGTGGACTAGCGGCTACCACAGATACGCAGTATTTT. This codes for CASSRGLAATTDTQYF.

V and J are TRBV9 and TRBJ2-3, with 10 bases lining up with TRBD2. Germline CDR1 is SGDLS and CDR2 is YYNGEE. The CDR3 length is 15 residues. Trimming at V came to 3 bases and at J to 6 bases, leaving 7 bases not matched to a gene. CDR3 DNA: TGTGCCAGCAGCGGCCGACTAGCGGGTGGGGATACGCAGTATTTT. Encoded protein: CASSGRLAGGDTQYF.

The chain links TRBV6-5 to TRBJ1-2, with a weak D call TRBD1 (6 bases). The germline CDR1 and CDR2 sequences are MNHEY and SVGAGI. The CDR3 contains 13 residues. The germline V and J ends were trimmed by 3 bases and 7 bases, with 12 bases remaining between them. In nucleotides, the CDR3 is TGTGCCAGCAGTTATGACAGGTTGTTTGGCTACACCTTC. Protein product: CASSYDRLFGYTF.

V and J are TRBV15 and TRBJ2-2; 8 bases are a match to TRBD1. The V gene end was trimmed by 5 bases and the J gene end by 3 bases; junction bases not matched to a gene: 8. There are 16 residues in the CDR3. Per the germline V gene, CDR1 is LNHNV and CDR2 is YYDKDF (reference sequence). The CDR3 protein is CATSATGDGYTGELFF. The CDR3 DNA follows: TGTGCCACCAGCGCGACAGGGGATGGTTACACCGGGGAGCTGTTTTTT.

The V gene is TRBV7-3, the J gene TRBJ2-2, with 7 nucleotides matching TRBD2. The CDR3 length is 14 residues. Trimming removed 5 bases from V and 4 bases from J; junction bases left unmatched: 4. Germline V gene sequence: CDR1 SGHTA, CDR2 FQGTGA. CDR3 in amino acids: CASSPGLTTGELFF. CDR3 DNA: TGTGCCAGCAGCCCGGGACTAACCACCGGGGAGCTGTTTTTT.

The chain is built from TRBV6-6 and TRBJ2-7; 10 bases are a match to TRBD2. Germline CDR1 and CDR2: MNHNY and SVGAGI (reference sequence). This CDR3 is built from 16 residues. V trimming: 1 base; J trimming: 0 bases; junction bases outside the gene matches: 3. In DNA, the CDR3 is TGTGCCAGCAGTTACTTAGCGGGGGGCCACTCCTACGAGCAGTACTTC. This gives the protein CASSYLAGGHSYEQYF.

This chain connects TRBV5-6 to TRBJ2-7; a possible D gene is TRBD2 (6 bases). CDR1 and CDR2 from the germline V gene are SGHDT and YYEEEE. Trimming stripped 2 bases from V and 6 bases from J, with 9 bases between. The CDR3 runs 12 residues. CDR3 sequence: CASSFYGGEQYF. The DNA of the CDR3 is TGTGCCAGCAGCTTCTACGGGGGCGAGCAGTACTTC.

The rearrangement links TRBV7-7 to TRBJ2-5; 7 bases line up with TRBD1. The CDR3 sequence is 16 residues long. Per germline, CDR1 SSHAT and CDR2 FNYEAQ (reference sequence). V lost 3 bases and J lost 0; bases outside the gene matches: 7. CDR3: CASSLKLGQNQETQYF. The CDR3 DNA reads TGTGCCAGCAGCTTGAAGTTGGGACAGAACCAAGAGACCCAGTACTTC.

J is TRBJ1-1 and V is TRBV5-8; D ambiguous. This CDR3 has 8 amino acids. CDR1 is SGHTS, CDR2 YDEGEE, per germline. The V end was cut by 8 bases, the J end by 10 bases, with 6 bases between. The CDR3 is CASRGAFF. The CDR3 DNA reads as TGTGCCAGTCGAGGAGCTTTCTTT.

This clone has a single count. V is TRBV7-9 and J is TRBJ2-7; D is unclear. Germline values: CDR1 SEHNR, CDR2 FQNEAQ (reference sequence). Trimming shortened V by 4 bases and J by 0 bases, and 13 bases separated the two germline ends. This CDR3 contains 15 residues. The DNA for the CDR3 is TGTGCCAGCAGCTCCCGAGGAGAGAGCTCCTACGAGCAGTACTTC. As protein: CASSSRGESSYEQYF. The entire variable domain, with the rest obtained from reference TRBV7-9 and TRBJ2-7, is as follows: DTGVSQNPRHKITKRGQNVTFRCDPISEHNRLYWYRQTLGQGPEFLTYFQNEAQLEKSRLLSDRFSAERPKGSFSTLEIQRTEQGDSAMYLCASSSRGESSYEQYFGPGTRLTVT.

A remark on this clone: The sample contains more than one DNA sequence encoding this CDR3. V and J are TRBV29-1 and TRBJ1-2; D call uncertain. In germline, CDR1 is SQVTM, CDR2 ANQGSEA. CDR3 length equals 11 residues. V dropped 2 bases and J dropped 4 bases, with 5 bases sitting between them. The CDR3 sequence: CSVESGYGYTF. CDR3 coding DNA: TGCAGCGTTGAATCAGGCTATGGCTACACCTTC.

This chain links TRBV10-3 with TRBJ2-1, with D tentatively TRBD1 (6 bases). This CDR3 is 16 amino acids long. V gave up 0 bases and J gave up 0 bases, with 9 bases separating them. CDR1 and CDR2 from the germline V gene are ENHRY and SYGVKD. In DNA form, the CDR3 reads TGTGCCATCAGTGAGTCAAAACAGGGCTCCTACAATGAGCAGTTCTTC. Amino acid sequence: CAISESKQGSYNEQFF.

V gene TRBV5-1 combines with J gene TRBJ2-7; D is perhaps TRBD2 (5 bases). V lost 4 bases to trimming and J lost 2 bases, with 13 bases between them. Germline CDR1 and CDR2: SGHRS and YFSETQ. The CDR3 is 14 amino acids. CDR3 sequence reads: CASSPTGEAYEQYF. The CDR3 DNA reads TGCGCCAGCAGCCCGACCGGGGAAGCCTACGAGCAGTACTTC.

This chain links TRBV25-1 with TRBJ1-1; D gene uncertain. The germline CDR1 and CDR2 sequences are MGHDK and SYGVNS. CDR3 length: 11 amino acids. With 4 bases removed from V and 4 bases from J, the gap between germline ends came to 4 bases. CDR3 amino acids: CASSVGTEAFF. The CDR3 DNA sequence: TGTGCCAGCAGTGTCGGCACTGAAGCTTTCTTT.

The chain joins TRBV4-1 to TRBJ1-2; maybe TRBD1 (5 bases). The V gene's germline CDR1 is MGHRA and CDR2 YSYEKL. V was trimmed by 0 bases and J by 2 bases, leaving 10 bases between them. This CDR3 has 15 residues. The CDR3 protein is CASSQDGPGNYGYTF. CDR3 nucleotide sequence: TGCGCCAGCAGCCAAGATGGTCCAGGGAACTATGGCTACACCTTC.

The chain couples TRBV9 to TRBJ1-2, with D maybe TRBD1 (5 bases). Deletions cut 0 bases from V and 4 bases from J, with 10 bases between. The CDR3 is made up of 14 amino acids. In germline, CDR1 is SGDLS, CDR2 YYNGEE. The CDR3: CASSVESRAYGYTF. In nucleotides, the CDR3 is TGTGCCAGCAGCGTAGAAAGCAGGGCCTATGGCTACACCTTC.

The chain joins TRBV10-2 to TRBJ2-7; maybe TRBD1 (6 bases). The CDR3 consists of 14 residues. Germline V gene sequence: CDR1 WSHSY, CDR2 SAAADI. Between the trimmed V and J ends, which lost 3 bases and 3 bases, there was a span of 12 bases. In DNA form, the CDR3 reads TGCGCCAGCAGTGATCGGACAGAGAACTACGAGCAGTACTTC. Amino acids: CASSDRTENYEQYF.

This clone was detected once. Here the CDR3 DNA reads TGTGCCAGCAGTTACGGCGCCGGGGGGGGCGGTACGCAGTATTTT. Translating it yields CASSYGAGGGGTQYF. The rearrangement joins TRBV6-6 to TRBJ2-3; 8 bases match TRBD2. CDR1 MNHNY and CDR2 SVGAGI come from the germline V gene (reference sequence). The CDR3 extends over 15 amino acids. V was clipped by 2 bases and J by 8 bases; unmatched bases: 9.